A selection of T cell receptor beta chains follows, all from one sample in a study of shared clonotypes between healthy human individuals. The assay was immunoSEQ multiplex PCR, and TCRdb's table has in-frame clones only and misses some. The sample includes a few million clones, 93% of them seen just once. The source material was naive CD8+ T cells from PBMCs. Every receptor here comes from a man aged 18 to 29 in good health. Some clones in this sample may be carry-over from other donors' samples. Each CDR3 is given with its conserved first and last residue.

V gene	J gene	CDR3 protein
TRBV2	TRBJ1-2	CASSESSIPNYGYTF
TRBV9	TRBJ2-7	CASSVGGRGEQYF
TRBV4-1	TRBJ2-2	CASSHREAAAGELFF
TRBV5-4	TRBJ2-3	CASSRPGQSTDTQYF
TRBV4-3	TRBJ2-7	CASRPFSSGIGRKYEQYF
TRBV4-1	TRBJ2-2	CASSQQTSGRGELFF
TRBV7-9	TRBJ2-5	CASSQIRTGGWETQYF
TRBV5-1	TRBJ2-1	CASAQPGGSYNEQFF
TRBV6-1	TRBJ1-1	CASSAIPEAFF
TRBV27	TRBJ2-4	CASSLQPTGPKNIQYF
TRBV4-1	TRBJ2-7	CASSPDGLGYEQYF
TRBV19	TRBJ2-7	CASSARDRSYEQYF
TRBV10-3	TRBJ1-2	CAIPGGTANYGYTF
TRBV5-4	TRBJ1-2	CASSLPRTDGYTF
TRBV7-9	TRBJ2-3	CASSLPGRGTDTQYF
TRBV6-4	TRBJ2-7	CASSDSQGPYEQYF